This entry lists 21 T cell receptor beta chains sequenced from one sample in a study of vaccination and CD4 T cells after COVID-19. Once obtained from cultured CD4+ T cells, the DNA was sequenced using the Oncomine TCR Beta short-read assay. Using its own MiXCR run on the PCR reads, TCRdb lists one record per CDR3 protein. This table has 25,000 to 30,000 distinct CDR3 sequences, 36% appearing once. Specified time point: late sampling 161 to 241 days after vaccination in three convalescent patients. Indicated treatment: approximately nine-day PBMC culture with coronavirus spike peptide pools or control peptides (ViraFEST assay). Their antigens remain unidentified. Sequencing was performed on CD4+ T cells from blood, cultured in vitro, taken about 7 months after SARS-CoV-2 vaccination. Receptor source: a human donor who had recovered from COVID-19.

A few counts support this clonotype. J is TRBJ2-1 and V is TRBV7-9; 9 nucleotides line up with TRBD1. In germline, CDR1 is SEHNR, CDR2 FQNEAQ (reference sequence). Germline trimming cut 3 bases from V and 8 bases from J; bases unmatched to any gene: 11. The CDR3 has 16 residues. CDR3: CASSLYGTGIIDEQFF. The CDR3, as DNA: TGTGCCAGCAGCTTGTACGGGACAGGGATTATCGATGAGCAGTTCTTC.

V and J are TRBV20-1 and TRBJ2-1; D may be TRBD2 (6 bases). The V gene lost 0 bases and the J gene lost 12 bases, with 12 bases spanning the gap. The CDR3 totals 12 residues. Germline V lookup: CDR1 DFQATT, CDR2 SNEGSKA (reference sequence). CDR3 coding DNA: TGCAGTGCTAGAGATTCGGGGACTGGGCAGTTCTTC. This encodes CSARDSGTGQFF.

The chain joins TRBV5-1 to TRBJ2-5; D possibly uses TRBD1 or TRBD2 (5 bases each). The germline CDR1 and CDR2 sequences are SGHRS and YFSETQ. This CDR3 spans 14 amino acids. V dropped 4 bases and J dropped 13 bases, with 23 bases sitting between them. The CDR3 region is CASSQARGEAFRYF. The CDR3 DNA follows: TGCGCCAGCAGCCAGGCCCGGGGCGAGGCCTTTCGGTACTTC.

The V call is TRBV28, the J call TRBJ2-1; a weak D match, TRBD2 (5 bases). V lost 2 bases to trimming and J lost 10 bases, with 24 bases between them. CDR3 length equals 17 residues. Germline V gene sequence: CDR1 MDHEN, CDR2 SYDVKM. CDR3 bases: TGTGCCAGCAGTTTAAAGGCCCTGGGGATCGGGAATCACGAGCAGTTCTTC. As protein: CASSLKALGIGNHEQFF. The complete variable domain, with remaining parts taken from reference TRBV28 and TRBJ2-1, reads DVKVTQSSRYLVKRTGEKVFLECVQDMDHENMFWYRQDPGLGLRLIYFSYDVKMKEKGDIPEGYSVSREKKERFSLILESASTNQTSMYLCASSLKALGIGNHEQFFGPGTRLTVL.

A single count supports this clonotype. The CDR3 region is CASSGGAGVQDTQYF. The CDR3 bases are TGCGCCAGCAGTGGGGGAGCGGGGGTTCAAGATACGCAGTATTTT. The chain carries TRBV10-1 and TRBJ2-3; 8 bases map to TRBD2. The CDR3 loop spans 15 amino acids. Germline-derived CDR1 and CDR2 are WNHNN and SYGVQD (reference sequence). The V gene end was trimmed by 4 bases and the J gene end by 5 bases; junction bases not matched to a gene: 8.

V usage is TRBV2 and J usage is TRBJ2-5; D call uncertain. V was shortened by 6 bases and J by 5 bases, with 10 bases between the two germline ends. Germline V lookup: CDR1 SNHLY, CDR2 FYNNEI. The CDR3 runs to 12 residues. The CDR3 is CASRGRMETQYF. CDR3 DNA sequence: TGTGCCAGCAGAGGTAGGATGGAGACCCAGTACTTC.

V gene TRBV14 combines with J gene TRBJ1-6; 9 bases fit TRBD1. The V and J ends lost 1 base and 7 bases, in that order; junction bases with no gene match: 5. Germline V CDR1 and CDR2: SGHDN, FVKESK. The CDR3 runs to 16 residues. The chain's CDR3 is CASSQAGTGLNSPLHF. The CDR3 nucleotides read TGTGCCAGCAGCCAAGCCGGGACAGGGTTGAATTCACCCCTCCACTTT.

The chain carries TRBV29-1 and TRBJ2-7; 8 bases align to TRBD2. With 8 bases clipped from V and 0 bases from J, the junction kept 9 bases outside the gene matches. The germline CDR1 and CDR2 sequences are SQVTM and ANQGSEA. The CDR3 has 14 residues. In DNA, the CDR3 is TGCAGCTTTTCGACTAGCGCGAGCTCCTACGAGCAGTACTTC. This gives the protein CSFSTSASSYEQYF.

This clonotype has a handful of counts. The CDR3 coding sequence is TGTGCCAGCAGCTCAGAGGTGACAGACTCACAAGAGACCCAGTACTTC. This codes for CASSSEVTDSQETQYF. This chain joins TRBV7-6 and TRBJ2-5; tentative D call: TRBD1 (5 bases). The CDR3 has 16 residues. Germline V gives CDR1 SGHVS, CDR2 FNYEAQ. V shed 4 bases and J shed 2 bases, with 17 bases lying between them.

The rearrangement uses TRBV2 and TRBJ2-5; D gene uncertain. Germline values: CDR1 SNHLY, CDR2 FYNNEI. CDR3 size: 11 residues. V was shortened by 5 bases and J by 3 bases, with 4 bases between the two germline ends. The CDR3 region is CASSSEETQYF. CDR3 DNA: TGTGCCAGCAGTTCCGAAGAGACCCAGTACTTC.

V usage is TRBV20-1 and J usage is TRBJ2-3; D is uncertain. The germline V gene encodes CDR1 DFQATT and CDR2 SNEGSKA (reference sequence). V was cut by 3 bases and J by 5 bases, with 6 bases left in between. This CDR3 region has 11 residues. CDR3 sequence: CSASEGDTQYF. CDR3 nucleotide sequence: TGCAGTGCTAGCGAAGGAGATACGCAGTATTTT.

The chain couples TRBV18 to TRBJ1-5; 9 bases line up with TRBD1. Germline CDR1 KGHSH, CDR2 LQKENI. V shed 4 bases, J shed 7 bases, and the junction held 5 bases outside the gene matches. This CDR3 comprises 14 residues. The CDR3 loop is CASSQTGGEQPQHF. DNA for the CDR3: TGTGCCAGCTCACAAACAGGGGGCGAACAGCCCCAGCATTTT.

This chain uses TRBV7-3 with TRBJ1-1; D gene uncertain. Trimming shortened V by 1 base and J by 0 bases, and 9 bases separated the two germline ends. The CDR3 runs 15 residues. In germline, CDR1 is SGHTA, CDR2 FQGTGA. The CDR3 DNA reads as TGTGCCAGCAGCTTAATGTCACAAATGAACACTGAAGCTTTCTTT. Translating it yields CASSLMSQMNTEAFF.

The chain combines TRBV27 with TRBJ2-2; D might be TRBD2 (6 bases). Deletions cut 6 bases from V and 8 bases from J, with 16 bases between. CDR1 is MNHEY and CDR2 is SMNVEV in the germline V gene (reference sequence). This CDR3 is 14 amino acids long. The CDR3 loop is CASSRRVREGELFF. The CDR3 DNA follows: TGTGCCAGCAGCCGAAGGGTGCGGGAAGGGGAGCTGTTTTTT.

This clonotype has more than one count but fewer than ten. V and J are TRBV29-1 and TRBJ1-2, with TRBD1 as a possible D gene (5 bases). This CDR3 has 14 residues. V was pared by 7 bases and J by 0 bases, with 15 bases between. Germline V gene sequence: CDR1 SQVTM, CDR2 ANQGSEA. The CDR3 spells CSEGRQVTNYGYTF. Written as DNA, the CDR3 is TGCAGCGAGGGGCGGCAGGTTACTAACTATGGCTACACCTTC.

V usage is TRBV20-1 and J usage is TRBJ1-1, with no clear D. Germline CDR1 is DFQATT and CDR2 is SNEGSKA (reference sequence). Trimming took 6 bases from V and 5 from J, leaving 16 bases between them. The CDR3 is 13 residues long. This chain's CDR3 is CSAPGSNPTEAFF. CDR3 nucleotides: TGCAGTGCGCCGGGGTCCAACCCTACTGAAGCTTTCTTT.

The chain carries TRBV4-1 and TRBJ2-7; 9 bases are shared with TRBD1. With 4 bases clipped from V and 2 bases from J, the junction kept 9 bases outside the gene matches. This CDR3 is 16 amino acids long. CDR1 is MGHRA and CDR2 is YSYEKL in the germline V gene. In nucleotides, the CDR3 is TGCGCCAGCAGCCGAAAACAGGGGGCCTACCCCTACGAGCAGTACTTC. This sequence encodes CASSRKQGAYPYEQYF.

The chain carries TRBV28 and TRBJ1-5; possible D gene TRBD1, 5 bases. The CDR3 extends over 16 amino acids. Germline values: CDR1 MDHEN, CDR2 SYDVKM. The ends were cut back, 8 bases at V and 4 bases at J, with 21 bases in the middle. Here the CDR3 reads CASLIPGPQGNQPQHF. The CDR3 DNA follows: TGTGCCAGCCTCATTCCGGGGCCCCAGGGAAATCAGCCCCAGCATTTT.

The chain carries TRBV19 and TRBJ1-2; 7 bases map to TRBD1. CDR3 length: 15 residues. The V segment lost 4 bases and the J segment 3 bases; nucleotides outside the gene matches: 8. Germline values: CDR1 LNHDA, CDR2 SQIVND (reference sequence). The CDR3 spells CASSKERTGDYGYTF. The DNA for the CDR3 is TGTGCCAGTAGTAAGGAGCGCACAGGGGACTATGGCTACACCTTC.

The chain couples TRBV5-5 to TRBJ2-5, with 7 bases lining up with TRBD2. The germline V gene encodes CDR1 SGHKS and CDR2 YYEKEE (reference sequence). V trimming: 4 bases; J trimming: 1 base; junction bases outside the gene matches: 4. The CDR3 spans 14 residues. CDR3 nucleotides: TGTGCCAGCAGCCCAGTAGCGGGCCAAGAGACCCAGTACTTC. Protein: CASSPVAGQETQYF.

The CDR3 loop reads CASSLASPGNYGYTF. The CDR3 bases are TGTGCCAGCAGCTTGGCCAGTCCAGGGAACTATGGCTACACCTTC. This chain connects TRBV5-4 to TRBJ1-2; TRBD1 might be the D (5 bases). The CDR3 covers 15 residues. The V end was cut by 0 bases, the J end by 2 bases, with 11 bases between. CDR1 is SGHNT and CDR2 is YYREEE in the germline V gene (reference sequence).